One sample yielded the 2 T cell receptor beta chains listed below, sequenced in a study of TIL therapy for anti-PD-1-resistant metastatic lung cancer. The immunoSEQ assay was v3. Using immunoSEQ multiplex PCR, the repertoire was profiled, and TCRdb retains in-frame clones only, with some absent. The sample contains just under 60,000 clones, roughly 66% of which appear only once. Time point specified: pre-treatment sample, taken before nivolumab and TIL therapy. The material sequenced was blood, taken at baseline. These receptors were taken from a person aged 25-85 years with non-small cell lung cancer.

This clone appeared a single time. The rearrangement joins TRBV9 to TRBJ1-2; D is unresolved. With 1 base removed from V and 3 bases from J, the gap between germline ends came to 7 bases. Germline loops: CDR1 SGDLS, CDR2 YYNGEE. The CDR3 runs 13 residues. As DNA, the CDR3 is TGTGCCAGCAGCGTAAAAGGAGACTATGGCTACACCTTC. Protein product: CASSVKGDYGYTF.

This clone was picked up one time. The V and J genes are TRBV5-1 and TRBJ2-6, with no clear D. The CDR3 consists of 14 residues. V was pared by 3 bases and J by 0 bases, with 4 bases between. The germline gives CDR1 SGHRS, CDR2 YFSETQ. The CDR3 region has the DNA TGCGCCAGCAGCTACGGCTCTGGGGCCAACGTCCTGACTTTC. Protein: CASSYGSGANVLTF.